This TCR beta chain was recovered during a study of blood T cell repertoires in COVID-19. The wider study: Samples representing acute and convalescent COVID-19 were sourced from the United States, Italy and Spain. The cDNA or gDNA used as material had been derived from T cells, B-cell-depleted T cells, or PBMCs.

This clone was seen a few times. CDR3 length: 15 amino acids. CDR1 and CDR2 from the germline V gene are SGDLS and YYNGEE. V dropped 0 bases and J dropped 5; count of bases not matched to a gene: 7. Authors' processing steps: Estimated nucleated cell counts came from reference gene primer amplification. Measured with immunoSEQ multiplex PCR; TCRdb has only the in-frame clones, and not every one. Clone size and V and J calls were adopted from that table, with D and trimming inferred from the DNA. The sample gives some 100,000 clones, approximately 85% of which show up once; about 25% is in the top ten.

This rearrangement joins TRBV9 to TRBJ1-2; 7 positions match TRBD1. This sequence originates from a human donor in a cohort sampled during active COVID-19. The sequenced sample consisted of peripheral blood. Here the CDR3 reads CASSVGDSRGYGYTF. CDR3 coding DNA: TGTGCCAGCAGCGTAGGGGACAGTCGAGGGTATGGCTACACCTTC.